The source of this T cell receptor (beta chain) is a study of control samples from healthy donors and cancer patients. Trimming removed 1 base from V and 2 bases from J, with 12 bases in between. Germline V lookup: CDR1 SGHTA, CDR2 FQGNSA. The CDR3 is 15 residues long. Profiling relied on immunoSEQ multiplex PCR, and the TCRdb table lists in-frame clones only, not all of them. Of 90,000 to 100,000 clones listed, 65% to 85% were seen once; the top ten hold 38%. Input material: PBMCs. The origin of this receptor is a man between 65 and 85 years old with lung cancer. The chain joins TRBV7-2 to TRBJ2-7, with D perhaps given as TRBD1 or TRBD2 (5 bases each). CDR3 sequence reads: CASSLVRDVTYEQYF. In nucleotides, the CDR3 is TGTGCCAGCAGCTTAGTCAGGGACGTAACCTACGAGCAGTACTTC.